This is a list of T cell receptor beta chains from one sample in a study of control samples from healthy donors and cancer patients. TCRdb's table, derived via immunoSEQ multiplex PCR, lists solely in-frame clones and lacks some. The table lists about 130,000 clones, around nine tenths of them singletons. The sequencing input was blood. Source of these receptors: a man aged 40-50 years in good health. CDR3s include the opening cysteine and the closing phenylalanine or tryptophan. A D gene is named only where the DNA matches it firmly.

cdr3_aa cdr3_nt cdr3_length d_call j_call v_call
CASGGGLYTGELFF TGCGCCAGCGGCGGGGGGCTATACACCGGGGAGCTGTTTTTT 14 TRBD2 TRBJ2-2 TRBV5-1
CASSLLGSPLHF TGTGCCAGCAGCTTACTAGGCTCACCCCTCCACTTT 12 - TRBJ1-6 TRBV7-9
CSVQYSTDTQYF TGCAGCGTCCAATATAGCACAGATACGCAGTATTTT 12 - TRBJ2-3 TRBV29-1
CASSVDEGQGNEQFF TGTGCCAGCAGCGTGGACGAGGGACAGGGCAATGAGCAGTTCTTC 15 TRBD1 TRBJ2-1 TRBV9
CASSEHGQETQYF TGTGCCAGCAGTGAGCATGGTCAAGAGACCCAGTACTTC 13 - TRBJ2-5 TRBV25-1
CAWSVRGGRDGYTF TGTGCCTGGAGTGTACGTGGGGGGAGAGATGGCTACACCTTC 14 - TRBJ1-2 TRBV30
CASRDGQGVENEQFF TGTGCCAGCAGGGACGGACAGGGGGTGGAGAATGAGCAGTTCTTC 15 TRBD1 TRBJ2-1 TRBV2
CSVLQGTNTEAFF TGCAGCGTCCTACAGGGTACGAACACTGAAGCTTTCTTT 13 - TRBJ1-1 TRBV29-1
CASSLEGYANTQYF TGTGCCAGCAGCTTAGAGGGCTACGCTAATACGCAGTATTTT 14 - TRBJ2-3 TRBV11-2
CASSVTPGSTEAFF TGTGCCAGCAGTGTCACGCCAGGGAGCACTGAAGCTTTCTTT 14 - TRBJ1-1 TRBV2
CASSEGISGGALQFF TGTGCCAGCAGTGAAGGCATTAGCGGGGGGGCGCTGCAGTTCTTC 15 TRBD2 TRBJ2-1 TRBV6-1